This T cell receptor (beta chain) was documented in a study of blood T cell repertoires in COVID-19. On the study more broadly: In each case, the material was cDNA or gDNA derived from T cells, B-cell-depleted T cells, or PBMCs.

The CDR3 runs 13 residues. In germline, CDR1 is SGHRS, CDR2 YFSETQ. The V and J ends lost 0 bases and 15 bases respectively, with 16 bases between them. Clones were read by immunoSEQ multiplex PCR, and TCRdb kept only the in-frame ones, dropping some. The table lists about 410,000 clones, just under 90% of them singletons. This chain joins TRBV5-1 and TRBJ2-1; perhaps TRBD2 as D (6 bases). The TCR comes from a woman aged 25 to 39 who had recovered from COVID-19. Material for sequencing was PBMCs or T cells enriched from blood (not recorded which). The CDR3 sequence: CASSLDSGSLRFF. CDR3 in DNA: TGCGCCAGCAGCTTGGATTCCGGGAGCTTGAGGTTCTTC.